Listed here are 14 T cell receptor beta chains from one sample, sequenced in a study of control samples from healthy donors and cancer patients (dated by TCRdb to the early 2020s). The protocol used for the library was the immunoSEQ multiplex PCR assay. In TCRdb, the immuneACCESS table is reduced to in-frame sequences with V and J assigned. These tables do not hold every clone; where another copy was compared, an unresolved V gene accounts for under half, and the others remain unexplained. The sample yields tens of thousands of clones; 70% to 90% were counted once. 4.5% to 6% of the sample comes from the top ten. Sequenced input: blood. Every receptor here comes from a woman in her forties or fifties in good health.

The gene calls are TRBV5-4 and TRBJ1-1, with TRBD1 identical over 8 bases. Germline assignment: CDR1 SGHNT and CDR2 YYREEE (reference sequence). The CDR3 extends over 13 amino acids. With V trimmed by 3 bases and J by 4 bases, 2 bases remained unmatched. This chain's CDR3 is CASSSDRVTEAFF. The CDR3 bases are TGTGCCAGCAGCTCGGACAGGGTCACTGAAGCTTTCTTT.

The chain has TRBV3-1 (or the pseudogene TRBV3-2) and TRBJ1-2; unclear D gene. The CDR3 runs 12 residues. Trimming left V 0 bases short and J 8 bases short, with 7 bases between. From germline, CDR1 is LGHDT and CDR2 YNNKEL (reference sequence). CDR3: CASSQEGIGYTF. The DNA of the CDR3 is TGTGCCAGCAGCCAAGAGGGGATAGGCTACACCTTC.

The CDR3 sequence is CASSTQQKTGRFTGNTIYF. Written as DNA, the CDR3 is TGTGCCAGCAGCACGCAGCAAAAGACAGGGCGGTTCACTGGAAACACCATATATTTT. V is TRBV13 and J is TRBJ1-3; TRBD1 agrees at 7 bases. This CDR3 region has 19 residues. The V segment lost 5 bases and the J segment 2 bases; nucleotides outside the gene matches: 18. Germline V gene sequence: CDR1 PRHDT, CDR2 FYEKMQ (reference sequence).

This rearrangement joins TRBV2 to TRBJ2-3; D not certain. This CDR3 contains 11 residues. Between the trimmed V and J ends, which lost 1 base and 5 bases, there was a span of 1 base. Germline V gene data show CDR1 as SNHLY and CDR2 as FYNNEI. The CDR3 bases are TGTGCCAGCAGTGAAGAAGATACGCAGTATTTT. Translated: CASSEEDTQYF.

The CDR3 nucleotides read TGTGCCAGTAAAACGGGCGGGACTTACAATGAGCAGTTCTTC. Amino acids: CASKTGGTYNEQFF. This sequence joins TRBV19 and TRBJ2-1; perhaps TRBD2 as D (6 bases). Between the trimmed V and J ends, which lost 7 bases and 4 bases, there was a span of 14 bases. The CDR3 length is 14 residues. Germline-derived CDR1 and CDR2 are LNHDA and SQIVND (reference sequence).

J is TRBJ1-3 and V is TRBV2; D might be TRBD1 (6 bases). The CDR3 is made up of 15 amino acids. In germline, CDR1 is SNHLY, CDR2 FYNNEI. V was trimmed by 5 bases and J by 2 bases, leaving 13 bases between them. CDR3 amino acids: CASSSDRSAGNTIYF. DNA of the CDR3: TGTGCCAGCAGTAGTGACAGGAGCGCTGGAAACACCATATATTTT.

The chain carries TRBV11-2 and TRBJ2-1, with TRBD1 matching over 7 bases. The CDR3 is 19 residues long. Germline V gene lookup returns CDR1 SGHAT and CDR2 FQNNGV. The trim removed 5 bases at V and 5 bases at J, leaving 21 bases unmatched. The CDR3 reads CASSQRGQGTSGGHNEQFF. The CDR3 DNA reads TGTGCCAGCAGCCAAAGGGGGCAAGGTACGAGTGGTGGACACAATGAGCAGTTCTTC.

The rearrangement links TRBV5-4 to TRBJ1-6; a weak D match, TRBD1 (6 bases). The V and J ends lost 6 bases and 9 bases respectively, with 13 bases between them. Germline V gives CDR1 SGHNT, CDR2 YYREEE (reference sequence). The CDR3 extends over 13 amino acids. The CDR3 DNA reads TGTGCCAGCAAGGTCGAGGGGGGTTCACCCCTCCACTTT. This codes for CASKVEGGSPLHF.

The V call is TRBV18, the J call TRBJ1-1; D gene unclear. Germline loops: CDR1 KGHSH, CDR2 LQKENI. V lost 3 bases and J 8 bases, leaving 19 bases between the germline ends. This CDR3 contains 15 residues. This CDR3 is CASSPLRGSGREAFF. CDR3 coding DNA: TGTGCCAGCTCACCGTTGCGTGGATCGGGCAGGGAAGCTTTCTTT.

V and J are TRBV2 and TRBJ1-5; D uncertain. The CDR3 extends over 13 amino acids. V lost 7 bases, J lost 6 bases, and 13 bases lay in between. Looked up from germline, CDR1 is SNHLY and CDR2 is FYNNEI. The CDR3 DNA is TGTGCCAGCAATGCGAGGTGGGGTCAGCCCCAGCATTTT. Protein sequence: CASNARWGQPQHF.

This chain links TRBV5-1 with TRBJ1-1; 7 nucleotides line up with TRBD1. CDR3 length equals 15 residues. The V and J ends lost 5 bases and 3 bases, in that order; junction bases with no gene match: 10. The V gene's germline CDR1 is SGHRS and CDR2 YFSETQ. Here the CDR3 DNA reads TGCGCCAGCAGGTTCGAAGGGGGCGAGGACACTGAAGCTTTCTTT. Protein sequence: CASRFEGGEDTEAFF.

In DNA, the CDR3 is TGCAGCGTTGACGCGACTGGGGCCGCCGAGCAGTACTTC. Encoded protein: CSVDATGAAEQYF. The rearrangement links TRBV29-1 to TRBJ2-7; TRBD1 might be the D (5 bases). Trimming removed 3 bases from V and 6 bases from J, with 15 bases in between. The CDR3 is 13 residues long. Per germline, CDR1 SQVTM and CDR2 ANQGSEA.

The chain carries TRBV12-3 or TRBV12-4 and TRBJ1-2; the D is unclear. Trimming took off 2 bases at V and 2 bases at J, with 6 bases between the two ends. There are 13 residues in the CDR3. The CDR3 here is CASSLKGNYGYTF. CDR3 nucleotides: TGTGCCAGCAGTTTAAAGGGAAACTATGGCTACACCTTC.

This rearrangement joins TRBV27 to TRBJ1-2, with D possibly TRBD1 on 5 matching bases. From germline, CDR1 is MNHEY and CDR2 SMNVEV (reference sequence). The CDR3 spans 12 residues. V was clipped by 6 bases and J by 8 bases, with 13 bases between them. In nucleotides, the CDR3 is TGTGCCAGCAGCGGGGGGTCGGAGGGCTACACCTTC. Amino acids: CASSGGSEGYTF.